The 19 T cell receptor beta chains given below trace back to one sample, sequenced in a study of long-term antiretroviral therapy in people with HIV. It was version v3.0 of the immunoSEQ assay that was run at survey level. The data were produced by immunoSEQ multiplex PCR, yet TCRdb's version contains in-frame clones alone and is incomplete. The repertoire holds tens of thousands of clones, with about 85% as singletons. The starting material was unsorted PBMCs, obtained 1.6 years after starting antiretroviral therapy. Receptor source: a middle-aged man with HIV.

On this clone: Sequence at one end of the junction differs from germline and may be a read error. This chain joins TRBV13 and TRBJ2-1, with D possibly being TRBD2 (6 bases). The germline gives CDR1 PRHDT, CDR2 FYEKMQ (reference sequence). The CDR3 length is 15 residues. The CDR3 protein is CASTLTGTGDNEQFF. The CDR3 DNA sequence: TGTGCCAGCACCTTAACCGGGACGGGAGACAATGAGCAGTTCTTC.

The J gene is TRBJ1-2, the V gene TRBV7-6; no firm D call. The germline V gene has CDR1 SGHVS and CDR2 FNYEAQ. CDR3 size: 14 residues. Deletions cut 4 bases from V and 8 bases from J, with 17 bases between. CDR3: CASSSAPRQAGYTF. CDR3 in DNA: TGTGCCAGCAGCTCCGCACCACGGCAAGCAGGCTACACCTTC.

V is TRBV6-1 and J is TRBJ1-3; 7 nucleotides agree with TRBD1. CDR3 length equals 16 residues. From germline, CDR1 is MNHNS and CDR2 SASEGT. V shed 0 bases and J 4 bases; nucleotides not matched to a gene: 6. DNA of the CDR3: TGTGCCAGCAGTGAAGCTTGGGACAGACTCGGAAACACCATATATTTT. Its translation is CASSEAWDRLGNTIYF.

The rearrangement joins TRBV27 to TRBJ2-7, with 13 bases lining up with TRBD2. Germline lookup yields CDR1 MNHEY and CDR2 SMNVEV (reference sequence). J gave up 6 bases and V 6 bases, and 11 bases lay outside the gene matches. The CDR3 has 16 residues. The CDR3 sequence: CASSRTSGSFQIEQYF. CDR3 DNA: TGTGCCAGCAGCCGGACTAGCGGGAGTTTTCAGATCGAGCAGTACTTC.

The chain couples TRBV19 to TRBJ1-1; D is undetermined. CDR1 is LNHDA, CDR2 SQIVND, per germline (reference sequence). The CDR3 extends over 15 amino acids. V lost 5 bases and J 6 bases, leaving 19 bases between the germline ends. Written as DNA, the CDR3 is TGTGCCAGTAGTCCCACCCCTAGAGGTGGCCCTGAAGCTTTCTTT. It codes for CASSPTPRGGPEAFF.

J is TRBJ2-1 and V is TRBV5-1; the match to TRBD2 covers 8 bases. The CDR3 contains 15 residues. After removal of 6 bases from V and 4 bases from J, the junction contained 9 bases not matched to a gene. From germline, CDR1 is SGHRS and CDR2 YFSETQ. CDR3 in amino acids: CASTLGLALYNEQFF. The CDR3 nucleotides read TGCGCCAGCACCCTTGGACTAGCACTTTACAATGAGCAGTTCTTC.

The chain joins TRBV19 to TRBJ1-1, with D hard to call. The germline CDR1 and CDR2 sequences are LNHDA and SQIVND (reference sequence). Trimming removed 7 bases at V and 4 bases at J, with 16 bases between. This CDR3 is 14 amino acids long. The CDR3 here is CASTLNPVGTEAFF. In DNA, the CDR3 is TGTGCCAGTACCTTAAACCCCGTTGGCACTGAAGCTTTCTTT.

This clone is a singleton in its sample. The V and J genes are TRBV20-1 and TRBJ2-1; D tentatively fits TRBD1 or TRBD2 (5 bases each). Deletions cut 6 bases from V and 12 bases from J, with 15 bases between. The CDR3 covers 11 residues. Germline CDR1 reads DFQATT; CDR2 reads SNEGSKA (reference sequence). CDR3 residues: CSAGDPSGQFF. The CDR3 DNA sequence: TGCAGTGCAGGGGACCCCTCCGGGCAGTTCTTC.

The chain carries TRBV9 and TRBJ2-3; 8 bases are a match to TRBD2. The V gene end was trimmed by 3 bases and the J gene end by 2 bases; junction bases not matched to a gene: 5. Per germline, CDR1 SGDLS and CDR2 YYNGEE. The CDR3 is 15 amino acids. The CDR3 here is CASSADSGTTDTQYF. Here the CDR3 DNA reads TGTGCCAGCAGCGCCGATAGCGGGACCACAGATACGCAGTATTTT.

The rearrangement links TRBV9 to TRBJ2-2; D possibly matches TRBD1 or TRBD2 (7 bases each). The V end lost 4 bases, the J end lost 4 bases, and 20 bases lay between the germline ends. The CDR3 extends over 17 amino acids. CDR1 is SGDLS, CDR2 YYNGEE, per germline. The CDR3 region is CASSPQGEGHFTGELFF. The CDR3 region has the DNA TGTGCCAGCAGCCCTCAGGGGGAGGGCCACTTCACCGGGGAGCTGTTTTTT.

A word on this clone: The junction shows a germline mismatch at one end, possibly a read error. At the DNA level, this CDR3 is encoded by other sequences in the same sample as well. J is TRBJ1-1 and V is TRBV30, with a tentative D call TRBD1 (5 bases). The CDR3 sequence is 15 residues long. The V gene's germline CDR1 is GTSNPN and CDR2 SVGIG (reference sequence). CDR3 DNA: TGCGCCTCAGATACAGGCGGAACTATGAACACTGAAGCTTTCTTT. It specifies CASDTGGTMNTEAFF.

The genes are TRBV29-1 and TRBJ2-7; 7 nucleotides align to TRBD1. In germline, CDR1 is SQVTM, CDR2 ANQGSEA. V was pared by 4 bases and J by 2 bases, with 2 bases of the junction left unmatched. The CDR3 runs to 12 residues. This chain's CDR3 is CSVGQGTYEQYF. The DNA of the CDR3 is TGCAGCGTTGGACAGGGCACCTACGAGCAGTACTTC.

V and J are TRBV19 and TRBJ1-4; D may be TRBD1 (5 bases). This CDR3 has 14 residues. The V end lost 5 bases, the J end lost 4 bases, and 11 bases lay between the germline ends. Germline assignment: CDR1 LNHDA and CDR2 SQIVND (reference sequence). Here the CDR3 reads CASSLGPNNEKLFF. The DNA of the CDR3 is TGTGCCAGTAGTTTGGGACCCAATAATGAAAAACTGTTTTTT.

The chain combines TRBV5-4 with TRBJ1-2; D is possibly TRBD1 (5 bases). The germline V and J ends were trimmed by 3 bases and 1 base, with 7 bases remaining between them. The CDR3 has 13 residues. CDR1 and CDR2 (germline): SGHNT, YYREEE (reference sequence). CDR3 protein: CASSSRVNYGYTF. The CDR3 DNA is TGTGCCAGCAGCTCCAGGGTTAACTATGGCTACACCTTC.

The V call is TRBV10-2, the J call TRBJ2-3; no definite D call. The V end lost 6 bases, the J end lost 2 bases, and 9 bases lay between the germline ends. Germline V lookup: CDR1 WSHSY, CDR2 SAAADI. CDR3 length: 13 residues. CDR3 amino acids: CASREQYTDTQYF. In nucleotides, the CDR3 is TGCGCCAGCAGGGAGCAGTACACAGATACGCAGTATTTT.

The CDR3 is CASGAGLESEQFF. As DNA, the CDR3 is TGTGCCAGCGGGGCAGGGTTGGAAAGTGAGCAGTTCTTC. The chain carries TRBV2 and TRBJ2-1; weak D call: TRBD1 (5 bases). V dropped 8 bases and J dropped 9 bases, with 17 bases sitting between them. Germline lookup yields CDR1 SNHLY and CDR2 FYNNEI. CDR3 length equals 13 residues.

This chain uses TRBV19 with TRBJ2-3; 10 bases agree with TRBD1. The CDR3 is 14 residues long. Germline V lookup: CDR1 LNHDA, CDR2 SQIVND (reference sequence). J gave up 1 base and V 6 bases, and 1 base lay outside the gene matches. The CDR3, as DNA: TGTGCCAGTAGCGGGACAGGGGGCACAGATACGCAGTATTTT. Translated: CASSGTGGTDTQYF.

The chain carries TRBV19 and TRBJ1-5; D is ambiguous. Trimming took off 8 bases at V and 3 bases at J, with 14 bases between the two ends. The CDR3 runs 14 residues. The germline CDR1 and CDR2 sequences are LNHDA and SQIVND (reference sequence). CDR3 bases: TGTGCCAGTGGTGGACGGCAGGCCAATCAGCCCCAGCATTTT. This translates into CASGGRQANQPQHF.

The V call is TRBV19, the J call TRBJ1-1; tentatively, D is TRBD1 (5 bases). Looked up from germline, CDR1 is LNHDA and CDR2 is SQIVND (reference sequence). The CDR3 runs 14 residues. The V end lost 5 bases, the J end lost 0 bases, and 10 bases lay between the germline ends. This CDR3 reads CASSGGFMNTEAFF. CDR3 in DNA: TGTGCCAGTAGTGGGGGATTTATGAACACTGAAGCTTTCTTT.